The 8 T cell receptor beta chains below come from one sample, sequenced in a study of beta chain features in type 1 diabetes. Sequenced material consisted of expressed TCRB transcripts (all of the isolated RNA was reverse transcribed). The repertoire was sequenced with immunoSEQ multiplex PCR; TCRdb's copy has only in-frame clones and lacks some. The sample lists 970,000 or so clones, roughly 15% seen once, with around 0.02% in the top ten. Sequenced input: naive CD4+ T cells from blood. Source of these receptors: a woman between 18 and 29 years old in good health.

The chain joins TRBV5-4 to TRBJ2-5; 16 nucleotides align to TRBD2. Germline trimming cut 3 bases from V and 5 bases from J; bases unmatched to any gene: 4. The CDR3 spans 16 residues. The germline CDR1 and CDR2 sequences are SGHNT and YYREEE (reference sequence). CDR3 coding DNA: TGTGCCAGCAGCTCCGGGACTAGCGGGAGGGTGGAGACCCAGTACTTC. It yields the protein CASSSGTSGRVETQYF.

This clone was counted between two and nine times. This CDR3 reads CASSLRVGLAGAGELFF. Here the CDR3 DNA reads TGTGCCAGCAGTTTACGGGTAGGACTAGCGGGAGCCGGGGAGCTGTTTTTT. V and J are TRBV28 and TRBJ2-2; TRBD2 matches 13 bases. V lost 2 bases to trimming and J lost 6 bases; unmatched junction nucleotides: 6. This CDR3 has 17 amino acids. Germline V CDR1 and CDR2: MDHEN, SYDVKM.

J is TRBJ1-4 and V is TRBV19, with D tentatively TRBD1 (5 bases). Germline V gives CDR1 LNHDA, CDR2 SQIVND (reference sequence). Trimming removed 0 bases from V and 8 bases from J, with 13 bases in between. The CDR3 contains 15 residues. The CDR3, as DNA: TGTGCCAGTAGTATAGATCCGAGGGGACGGGAAAAACTGTTTTTT. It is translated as CASSIDPRGREKLFF.

This chain's CDR3 is CATLPPDRSYNEQFF. CDR3 sequence (DNA): TGTGCCACTCTCCCCCCTGACCGCTCCTACAATGAGCAGTTCTTC. This rearrangement joins TRBV19 to TRBJ2-1; D unclear. Trimming removed 10 bases at V and 0 bases at J, with 16 bases between. The CDR3 runs 15 residues. The germline gives CDR1 LNHDA, CDR2 SQIVND (reference sequence).

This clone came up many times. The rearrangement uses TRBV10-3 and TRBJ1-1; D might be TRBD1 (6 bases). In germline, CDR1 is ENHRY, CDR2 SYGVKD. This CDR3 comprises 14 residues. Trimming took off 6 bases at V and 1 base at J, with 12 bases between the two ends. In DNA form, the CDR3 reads TGTGCCATCAGACCAGGGGCTTCGAACACTGAAGCTTTCTTT. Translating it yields CAIRPGASNTEAFF.

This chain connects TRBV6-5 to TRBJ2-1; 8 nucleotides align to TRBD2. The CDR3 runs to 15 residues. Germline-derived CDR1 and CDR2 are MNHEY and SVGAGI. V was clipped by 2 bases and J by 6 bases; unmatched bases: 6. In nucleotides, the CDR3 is TGTGCCAGCAGTTACGCCAGCGGGAGTCGCAATGAGCAGTTCTTC. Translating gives CASSYASGSRNEQFF.

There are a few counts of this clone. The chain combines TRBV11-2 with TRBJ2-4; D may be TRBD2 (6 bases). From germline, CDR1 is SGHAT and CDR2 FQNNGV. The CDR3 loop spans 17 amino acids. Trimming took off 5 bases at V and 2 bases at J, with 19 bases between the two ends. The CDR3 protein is CASSRDLAAGSKNIQYF. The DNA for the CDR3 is TGTGCCAGCAGCCGGGACTTAGCCGCGGGGTCCAAAAACATTCAGTACTTC.

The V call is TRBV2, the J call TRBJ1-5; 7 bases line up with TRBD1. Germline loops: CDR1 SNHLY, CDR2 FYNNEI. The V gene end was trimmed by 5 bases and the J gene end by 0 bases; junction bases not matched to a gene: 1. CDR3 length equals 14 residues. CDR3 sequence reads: CASSWDSSNQPQHF. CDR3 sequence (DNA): TGTGCCAGCAGTTGGGACAGTAGCAATCAGCCCCAGCATTTT.